Below are 27 T cell receptor beta chains sequenced from a single sample in a study of T-cell reconstitution after alpha-beta-depleted transplantation in children. The TCRbeta library incorporated unique molecular identifiers. In TCRdb, the PCR reads were re-called with MiXCR into one record per CDR3 protein. The table includes hundreds of thousands of distinct CDR3 sequences, 16% detected once. The source material was PBMCs from the stem cell graft donor, sampled from the stem cell graft. These receptors all stem from a human donor who donated a stem cell graft to a child with acute myeloid leukemia.

The table lists this clonotype with a few counts. The chain uses TRBV15 and TRBJ1-5; D is possibly TRBD1 (6 bases). The CDR3 length is 14 residues. Germline CDR1 reads LNHNV; CDR2 reads YYDKDF (reference sequence). The germline V and J ends were trimmed by 8 bases and 4 bases, with 15 bases remaining between them. CDR3 bases: TGTGCCACCGAGGGGGGAGGGATTAATCAGCCCCAGCATTTT. As protein: CATEGGGINQPQHF.

In this sample, this clonotype turned up many times. J is TRBJ2-1 and V is TRBV12-3 or TRBV12-4; the match to TRBD1 covers 7 bases. The CDR3 contains 15 residues. The junction had 10 bases not matched to a gene; V was cut back by 4 bases and J by 7 bases. In DNA form, the CDR3 reads TGTGCCAGCAGTTCTCGACAGGGAATCCCTAATGAGCAGTTCTTC. Its translation is CASSSRQGIPNEQFF.

The J gene is TRBJ2-1, the V gene TRBV5-1; weak D call: TRBD1 (7 bases). The CDR3 sequence is 17 residues long. Trimming cost V 0 bases and J 2 bases, with 15 bases left between them. The germline V gene has CDR1 SGHRS and CDR2 YFSETQ. The CDR3 loop reads CASSLARGAGAYNEQFF. The CDR3 bases are TGCGCCAGCAGCTTGGCCAGGGGGGCAGGGGCCTACAATGAGCAGTTCTTC.

This clonotype was seen repeatedly, ten times or more. The V and J genes are TRBV6-4 and TRBJ1-1; the match to TRBD1 covers 7 bases. Per the germline V gene, CDR1 is MRHNA and CDR2 is SNTAGT. This CDR3 has 19 residues. After removal of 6 bases from V and 1 base from J, the junction contained 20 bases not matched to a gene. CDR3 DNA sequence: TGTGCCAGCAGGGTCGTTAAAAGGGGGCAAAGCTTCGGGAACACTGAAGCTTTCTTT. As protein: CASRVVKRGQSFGNTEAFF.

This clonotype was counted at least ten times. The rearrangement uses TRBV9 and TRBJ1-3, with 7 bases that match TRBD1. The germline V gene has CDR1 SGDLS and CDR2 YYNGEE. This CDR3 region has 15 residues. The ends lost 0 bases at V and 2 bases at J; junction bases unmatched: 2. This CDR3 reads CASSVETGAGNTIYF. The CDR3 DNA reads as TGTGCCAGCAGCGTAGAAACAGGGGCTGGAAACACCATATATTTT.

This clonotype was recorded a few times. The rearrangement uses TRBV6-1 and TRBJ1-6; 10 positions agree with TRBD1. V lost 3 bases to trimming and J lost 8 bases; unmatched junction nucleotides: 4. CDR3 length: 15 amino acids. Germline V gene sequence: CDR1 MNHNS, CDR2 SASEGT. The CDR3: CASSDPTGGYSPLHF. CDR3 coding DNA: TGTGCCAGCAGTGATCCGACAGGGGGCTATTCACCCCTCCACTTT.

The gene calls are TRBV6-2 or TRBV6-3 and TRBJ2-2; no clear D. CDR1 is MNHEY and CDR2 is SVGEGT in the germline V gene. The CDR3 consists of 14 residues. The ends were cut back, 0 bases at V and 7 bases at J, with 9 bases in the middle. CDR3 bases: TGTGCCAGCAGTTACTCGAAGGTGAACGGGGAGCTGTTTTTT. Translation: CASSYSKVNGELFF.

This clonotype was detected many times. This chain connects TRBV20-1 to TRBJ1-2; 11 bases map to TRBD1. V dropped 6 bases and J dropped 7; count of bases not matched to a gene: 7. From germline, CDR1 is DFQATT and CDR2 SNEGSKA (reference sequence). The length of the CDR3 is 13 residues. The CDR3: CSAADRGLGGYTF. CDR3 nucleotide sequence: TGCAGTGCCGCGGACAGGGGGCTTGGTGGCTACACCTTC.

This clonotype was seen ten or more times. At one boundary the junction diverges from the germline segment, which might be a read error. J is TRBJ1-1 and V is TRBV5-1; D gene uncertain. This CDR3 has 12 residues. Germline CDR1 is SGHRS and CDR2 is YFSETQ. CDR3 nucleotide sequence: TGTGCCAGCAGCTTAGGGAGCACTGAAGCTTTCTTT. This gives the protein CASSLGSTEAFF.

The chain uses TRBV7-9 and TRBJ2-2, with TRBD1 identical over 11 bases. Trimming at V came to 6 bases and at J to 4 bases, leaving 7 bases not matched to a gene. CDR1 is SEHNR, CDR2 FQNEAQ, per germline (reference sequence). The CDR3 spans 16 residues. The CDR3 DNA follows: TGTGCCAGCAGAGATGGACAGGGGGCCAGCACCGGGGAGCTGTTTTTT. It specifies CASRDGQGASTGELFF.

There are many counts of this clonotype. The chain carries TRBV5-1 and TRBJ2-7; no definite D call. Trimming cost V 0 bases and J 5 bases, with 6 bases left between them. The length of the CDR3 is 12 residues. CDR1 is SGHRS and CDR2 is YFSETQ in the germline V gene. The CDR3 DNA reads as TGCGCCAGCAGCTTGGAGGACCACGAGCAGTACGTC. This sequence encodes CASSLEDHEQYV.

This clonotype has more than one count but fewer than ten. The chain links TRBV12-3 or TRBV12-4 to TRBJ2-1; D perhaps matches TRBD2 (6 bases). Trimming stripped 0 bases from V and 9 bases from J, with 18 bases between. CDR3 size: 16 residues. CDR3 nucleotide sequence: TGTGCCAGCAGTTTAGCGAGAGGGACTCCGCTAATTGAGCAGTTCTTC. Protein: CASSLARGTPLIEQFF.

The chain joins TRBV20-1 to TRBJ1-2; a weak D match, TRBD1 (5 bases). Germline CDR1 DFQATT, CDR2 SNEGSKA (reference sequence). The CDR3 has 16 amino acids. Between the trimmed V and J ends, which lost 5 bases and 1 base, there was a span of 20 bases. In DNA, the CDR3 is TGCAGTGCTTTCCGGGACCAAGGGGAATATAACTATGGCTACACCTTC. Protein sequence: CSAFRDQGEYNYGYTF.

This clonotype was counted a few times. The chain combines TRBV10-3 with TRBJ2-5; D is undetermined. Per the germline V gene, CDR1 is ENHRY and CDR2 is SYGVKD. V was shortened by 4 bases and J by 2 bases, with 8 bases between the two germline ends. The CDR3 is 13 amino acids. The CDR3 nucleotides are TGTGCCATCAGTGTCAGATTACAAGAGACCCAGTACTTC. It codes for CAISVRLQETQYF.

The chain carries TRBV20-1 and TRBJ2-1; D possibly corresponds to TRBD2 (6 bases). The CDR3 extends over 13 amino acids. V was clipped by 1 base and J by 5 bases, with 9 bases between them. Germline CDR1 reads DFQATT; CDR2 reads SNEGSKA (reference sequence). The CDR3 DNA reads TGCAGTGCTAGAGTCGGAGGGGACAATGAGCAGTTCTTC. Its protein is CSARVGGDNEQFF.

This clonotype was seen only a few times. The rearrangement uses TRBV19 and TRBJ2-3; possibly TRBD2 for D (5 bases). CDR1 LNHDA and CDR2 SQIVND come from the germline V gene (reference sequence). The CDR3 is 13 amino acids. Trimming removed 7 bases at V and 6 bases at J, with 14 bases between. As DNA, the CDR3 is TGTGCCAGTAATCCGGGGATAAGGGATACGCAGTATTTT. This gives the protein CASNPGIRDTQYF.

The J gene is TRBJ2-1, the V gene TRBV4-3; D unresolved. This CDR3 is 13 amino acids long. V dropped 2 bases and J dropped 10 bases, with 12 bases sitting between them. From germline, CDR1 is LGHNA and CDR2 YSLEER. The CDR3 DNA sequence: TGCGCCAGCAGCCAAACTCTCGCCACGGAGCAGTTCTTC. It yields the protein CASSQTLATEQFF.

In this sample, this clonotype turned up a few times. This chain connects TRBV12-3 or TRBV12-4 to TRBJ2-5; D is perhaps TRBD2 (7 bases). This CDR3 has 13 residues. Trimming left V 8 bases short and J 1 base short, with 11 bases between. The CDR3 loop is CASLAGAQETQYF. The CDR3, as DNA: TGTGCCAGCCTGGCGGGGGCCCAAGAGACCCAGTACTTC.

The chain carries TRBV3-1 and TRBJ1-2; TRBD1 matches at 9 bases. Germline CDR1 is LGHDT and CDR2 is YNNKEL (reference sequence). The CDR3 loop spans 14 amino acids. The junction had 6 bases not matched to a gene; V was cut back by 4 bases and J by 6 bases. CDR3 in amino acids: CASSPGTGLNGYTF. The CDR3 bases are TGTGCCAGCAGCCCGGGGACAGGGCTCAATGGCTACACCTTC.

This clonotype was seen many times. This chain connects TRBV10-2 to TRBJ2-2, with unresolved D. Germline V CDR1 and CDR2: WSHSY, SAAADI. Trimming removed 8 bases from V and 0 bases from J, with 7 bases in between. CDR3 length: 13 residues. The CDR3 DNA reads as TGCGCCAGCGTCCCCTCGAACACCGGGGAGCTGTTTTTT. This sequence encodes CASVPSNTGELFF.

At least ten counts were recorded for this clonotype. This chain uses TRBV29-1 with TRBJ1-2, with 10 positions matching TRBD1. The germline V gene has CDR1 SQVTM and CDR2 ANQGSEA. This CDR3 is 14 amino acids long. V shed 5 bases, J shed 2 bases, and the junction held 5 bases outside the gene matches. CDR3 nucleotide sequence: TGCAGCGTTCTTACGGACAGGGGGAACTATGGCTACACCTTC. It specifies CSVLTDRGNYGYTF.

This clonotype was counted at least ten times. This may be a read error: a much more frequent sequence differs by one nucleotide. J is TRBJ2-5 and V is TRBV5-1; D remains unclear. The CDR3 spans 13 residues. Germline CDR1 reads SGHRS; CDR2 reads YFSETQ. Trimming took off 0 bases at V and 5 bases at J, with 8 bases between the two ends. Written as DNA, the CDR3 is TGCGCCAGCAGCTTGGCGTTATGCGAGACCCAGTACTTC. It specifies CASSLALCETQYF.

The sample holds a few counts of this clonotype. CDR3 nucleotides: TGTGCCAGCAGTTTACATCAGACCACTGAAGCTTTCTTT. This codes for CASSLHQTTEAFF. The chain links TRBV27 to TRBJ1-1; D uncertain. Per germline, CDR1 MNHEY and CDR2 SMNVEV (reference sequence). The germline V and J ends were trimmed by 2 bases and 4 bases, with 8 bases remaining between them. CDR3 length: 13 amino acids.

This clonotype was picked up many times. CDR3 coding DNA: TGTGCCAGCAGTTTGAGGGGCTGGTCCTACAATGAGCAGTTCTTC. Translating it yields CASSLRGWSYNEQFF. The V gene is TRBV12-3 or TRBV12-4, the J gene TRBJ2-1; the D call may be TRBD1 or TRBD2 (5 bases each). The CDR3 is made up of 15 amino acids. Trimming took off 3 bases at V and 1 base at J, with 10 bases between the two ends.

This clonotype appeared a few times. The gene calls are TRBV20-1 and TRBJ2-3; D may be TRBD1 or TRBD2 (5 bases each). Germline CDR1 and CDR2: DFQATT and SNEGSKA (reference sequence). V was shortened by 5 bases and J by 3 bases, with 15 bases between the two germline ends. The CDR3 has 14 residues. The CDR3 DNA is TGCAGTGCTGGGGGACCCTCCGGGACAGATACGCAGTATTTT. Its protein product is CSAGGPSGTDTQYF.

V is TRBV20-1 and J is TRBJ2-6, with D unresolved. The CDR3 sequence is 15 residues long. Germline V gives CDR1 DFQATT, CDR2 SNEGSKA (reference sequence). Trimming stripped 3 bases from V and 0 bases from J, with 9 bases between. CDR3: CSARTTSSGANVLTF. The CDR3 DNA is TGCAGTGCTAGGACAACAAGCTCTGGGGCCAACGTCCTGACTTTC.

The chain couples TRBV15 to TRBJ2-3; D unclear. Trimming cost V 3 bases and J 6 bases, with 10 bases left between them. Per the germline V gene, CDR1 is LNHNV and CDR2 is YYDKDF (reference sequence). This CDR3 region has 13 residues. CDR3 residues: CATSSEHRDTQYF. The CDR3 bases are TGTGCCACCAGCAGCGAGCATCGGGATACGCAGTATTTT.